This T cell receptor (beta chain) was sequenced in a study of shared clonotypes between healthy human individuals. The V end lost 6 bases, the J end lost 7 bases, and 17 bases lay between the germline ends. Germline V lookup: CDR1 SGHDT, CDR2 YYEEEE. This CDR3 has 13 amino acids. Sequencing used immunoSEQ multiplex PCR; TCRdb keeps in-frame clones, though not all of them. The sample lists just over 2,000,000 clones; about 95% were seen once. This rearrangement joins TRBV5-6 to TRBJ2-7, with no clear D. The sequenced material came from naive CD4+ T cells sorted from blood. The subset is: CD45RA+ positively selected. This TCR came from a young man in good health. The CDR3 nucleotides are TGTGCCAGCAAAGTAAACCGAGGTAAGGAGCAGTACTTC. Encoded protein: CASKVNRGKEQYF. Filled out from reference TRBV5-6 and TRBJ2-7, the complete variable domain reads DAGVTQSPTHLIKTRGQQVTLRCSPKSGHDTVSWYQQALGQGPQFIFQYYEEEERQRGNFPDRFSGHQFPNYSSELNVNALLLGDSALYLCASKVNRGKEQYFGPGTRLTVT.